The clone carrying this T cell receptor beta chain was detected a few times. The target antigen is unknown. This CDR3 spans 15 amino acids. Germline values: CDR1 MDHEN, CDR2 SYDVKM. V lost 5 bases and J lost 4; bases outside the gene matches: 7. Broader study findings: Tumor-infiltrating Treg TCR alpha and beta sequences overlapped most with tumor naive CD4+ T cells, then blood naive. Tumor memory CD4+ T cell TCR gene usage clustered with blood and lymph node memory CD4+ cells and lymph node naive CD4+ cells.

Constant-region reverse primers amplified full-length variable regions, followed by semi-nested Nested Universal Primer A PCR. TCRdb reprocessed the 5' RACE reads via MiXCR and lists one record per CDR3 protein. The table records approximately 6,200 distinct CDR3 sequences, 30% to 35% of them present only once. The chain is built from TRBV28 and TRBJ2-3; 9 bases agree with TRBD2. This TCR came from a female donor with breast cancer. Specimen: memory CD4+ T cells sorted from a lymph node. Subset given: memory CD4+ T cells, CD4+CD45RO+CD25-. The CDR3: CASSVAGDASDTQYF. The CDR3 DNA follows: TGTGCCAGCAGTGTAGCGGGAGACGCCTCAGATACGCAGTATTTT.